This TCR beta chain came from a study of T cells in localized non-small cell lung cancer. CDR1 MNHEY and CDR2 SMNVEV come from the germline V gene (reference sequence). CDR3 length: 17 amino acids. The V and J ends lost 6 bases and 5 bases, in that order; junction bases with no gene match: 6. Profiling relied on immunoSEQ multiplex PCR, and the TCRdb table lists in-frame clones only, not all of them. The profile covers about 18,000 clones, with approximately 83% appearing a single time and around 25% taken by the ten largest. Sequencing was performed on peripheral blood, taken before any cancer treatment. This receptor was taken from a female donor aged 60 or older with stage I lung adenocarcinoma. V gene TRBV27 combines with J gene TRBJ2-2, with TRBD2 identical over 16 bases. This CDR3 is CASRRGLAGGLTGELFF. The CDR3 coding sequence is TGTGCCAGCAGGCGGGGACTAGCGGGGGGGCTGACCGGGGAGCTGTTTTTT.